This paragraph covers one T cell receptor (beta chain) sequence. This clone has more than one count but fewer than ten. Its antigen is not yet known. Base qualities were left out, and no much larger clone turns up one base away. ICON enrollment began in the first half of 2016, and the last patient was enrolled in 2018. In a subcohort of 70 to 95 patients, fresh tumor and matched uninvolved tissue were collected for in-depth immune analyses, with TCR sequencing among those analyses. TCR sequencing was performed on DNA isolated from bulk tissue, without cell sorting. The data stem from a study of tumor-infiltrating lymphocytes in localized non-small cell lung cancer (dated by TCRdb to the early 2020s). Turning to the overall study: Patients whose samples were collected after neoadjuvant chemotherapy, as well as both smokers and never-smokers and several histologies, were included in the cohort. TCR sequencing was one of several integrated assays, alongside flow cytometry, multiplex immunofluorescence, RNA-seq, exome sequencing and proteomics, applied to the same patients. A total of roughly 50 patients were included in the paired tumor versus uninvolved lung comparison of immunoSEQ T-cell fraction. In total, the ICON cohort consisted of over a hundred surgical patients with localized non-small cell lung cancer who had their tumors resected. Each patient contributed resected tumor tissue and uninvolved lung tissue from the same patient, described as non-adjacent to the tumor.

Study-level results and caveats: In line with immunofluorescence CD3 counts, TCRbeta sequencing supported higher T cell infiltration in tumors compared with uninvolved lung tissue. TCR-derived T-cell fraction did not differ between the flow cytometry-defined immunotypes IM1 (good prognosis) and IM2 (poor prognosis). Since assay coverage differed from patient to patient depending on how much tissue was available, TCR sequencing was done for only a subset of the cohort. Recurrence-free survival showed no association with tumor T-cell fraction measured by TCR sequencing (p = 0.61). Because different assays used different pieces of the same tissue, technical variation could not be distinguished from intratumor heterogeneity.

At the junction V is shortened by 7 bases and J by 4 bases, with 16 bases in between. Its CDR3 holds 14 amino acids, cysteine through phenylalanine. Solely the CDR3 DNA is kept, with 42 bases framed from the first base. CDR1 and CDR2 are drawn from the germline V gene (reference sequence): LNHNV, YYDKDF. The T-cell fraction in tumor and uninvolved lung tissue was provided by TCR sequencing with the immunoSEQ assay. The original pipeline was this. For survival analysis, patients were divided into high (upper tertile) and low (lower two tertiles) T-cell fraction groups, which were compared by log-rank test. A signed-rank test was used to check for differences in T-cell fraction between paired tumor and uninvolved lung. As stored in TCRdb, this immuneACCESS dataset retains in-frame rearrangements with V and J assigned. A fraction of the clones does not appear; measured against another copy, unresolved V genes explain less than half of the discrepancy, and the remainder lacks a known reason. The V and J calls and clone size were taken over from that table, and D and trimming were inferred from the DNA. The sample has about 12,000 clones on record, just over 85% of them singletons. The ten largest make up 8.5% to 10% of the sample.

Recombination linked TRBV15 to TRBJ1-1, with TRBD1 perhaps the D gene, on 5 matching bases. This TCR came from a human donor with non-small cell lung cancer. Sequenced input: lung tumor tissue. The DNA is TGTGCCACCACCCCAGGGAGGACTGGCACTGAAGCTTTCTTT. This encodes CATTPGRTGTEAFF.